The clone carrying this T cell receptor beta chain was detected only a few times. The data were taken from a study of blood T cell repertoires in COVID-19. In the study overall: Donors in the United States, Italy and Spain gave samples during acute or convalescent COVID-19. PBMCs, B-cell-depleted T cells, or T cells provided the cDNA or gDNA that made up the material.

Authors' processing steps: Nucleated cell counts were estimated from reference gene primer amplification. Some clones are missing from TCRdb's copy, which holds only in-frame ones; the method was immunoSEQ multiplex PCR. V, J and clone size reflect that table, while D and trimming were determined from the DNA. Here the sample spans 53,000 or so clones, about 70% being singletons. Trimming took 9 bases from V and 10 from J, leaving 21 bases between them. This CDR3 has 13 residues. Germline V gives CDR1 LNHDA, CDR2 SQIVND (reference sequence). The TCR originated in a man aged 45-65 years with active or convalescent COVID-19. The rearrangement links TRBV19 to TRBJ1-1; perhaps TRBD1 as D (6 bases). Sequenced input: peripheral blood. Here the CDR3 reads CASQVGVGGAAFF. Written as DNA, the CDR3 is TGTGCCAGCCAAGTGGGGGTGGGGGGGGCAGCTTTCTTT.